The subject of this entry is one T cell receptor (beta chain). Antigen: not known. The data belong to a study of T cell repertoires in cytomegalovirus infection. At the level of the study: Public signatures in TCR beta pointed to CMV infection and matching HLA type.

TCRdb fed the reads into MiXCR, producing one record per CDR3 protein. The sample yields 44,000 or so distinct CDR3 sequences, 20% to 25% seen once. The receptor comes from a human donor in good health (CMV status not recorded). Some clones in this sample may be carry-over from other donors' samples. The starting material was CD8+ T cells from cultured PBMCs, obtained from culture after CMV antigen stimulation.

CDR3 sequence: CASRGRTTNEKLFF. The DNA of the CDR3 is TGTGCCAGCCGGGGGAGGACAACTAATGAAAAACTGTTTTTT. The J gene is TRBJ1-4, the V gene TRBV7-9, with D possibly matching TRBD1 (5 bases). Germline lookup yields CDR1 SEHNR and CDR2 FQNEAQ (reference sequence). The ends were cut back, 8 bases at V and 0 bases at J, with 10 bases in the middle. The CDR3 covers 14 residues.